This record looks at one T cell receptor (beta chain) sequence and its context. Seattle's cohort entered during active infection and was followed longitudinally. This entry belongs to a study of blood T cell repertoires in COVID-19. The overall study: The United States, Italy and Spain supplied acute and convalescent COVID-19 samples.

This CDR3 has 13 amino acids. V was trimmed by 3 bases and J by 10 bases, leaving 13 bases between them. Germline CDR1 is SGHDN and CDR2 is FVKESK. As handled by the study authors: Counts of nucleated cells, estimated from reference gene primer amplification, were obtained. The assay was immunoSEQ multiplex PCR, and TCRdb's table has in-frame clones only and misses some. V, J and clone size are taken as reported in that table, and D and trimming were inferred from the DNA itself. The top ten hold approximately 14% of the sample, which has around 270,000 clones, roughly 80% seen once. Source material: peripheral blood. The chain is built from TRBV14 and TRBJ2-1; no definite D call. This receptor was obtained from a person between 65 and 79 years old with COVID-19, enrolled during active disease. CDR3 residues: CASSQIRYHEQFF. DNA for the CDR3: TGTGCCAGCAGCCAGATCAGATATCACGAGCAGTTCTTC.